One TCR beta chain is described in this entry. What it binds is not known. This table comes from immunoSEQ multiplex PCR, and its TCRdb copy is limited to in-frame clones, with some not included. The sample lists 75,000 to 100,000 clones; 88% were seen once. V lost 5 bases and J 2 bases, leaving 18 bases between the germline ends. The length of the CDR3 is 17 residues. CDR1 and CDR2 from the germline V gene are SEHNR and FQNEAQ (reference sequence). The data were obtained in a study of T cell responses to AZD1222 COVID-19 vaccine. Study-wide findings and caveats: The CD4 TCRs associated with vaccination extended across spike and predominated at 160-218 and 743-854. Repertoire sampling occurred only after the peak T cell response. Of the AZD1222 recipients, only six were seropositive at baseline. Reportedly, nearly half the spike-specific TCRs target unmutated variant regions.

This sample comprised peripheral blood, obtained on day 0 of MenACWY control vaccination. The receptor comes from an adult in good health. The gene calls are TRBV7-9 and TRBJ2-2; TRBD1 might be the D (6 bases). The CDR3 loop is CASSAPQGSPNTGELFF. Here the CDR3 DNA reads TGTGCCAGCAGCGCGCCCCAGGGGAGTCCAAACACCGGGGAGCTGTTTTTT.